One sample yielded the 2 T cell receptor beta chains listed below, sequenced in a study of control samples from healthy donors and cancer patients. The protocol was immunoSEQ multiplex PCR, while the TCRdb copy is restricted to in-frame clones and leaves out a portion. The sample has 150,000 to 200,000 clones. The sample taken for sequencing was blood. Receptors originate from a woman aged 25-40 years in good health.

The V gene is TRBV19, the J gene TRBJ2-5; the match to TRBD2 covers 8 bases. The trim removed 5 bases at V and 4 bases at J, leaving 3 bases unmatched. Germline CDR1 LNHDA, CDR2 SQIVND (reference sequence). The CDR3 spans 13 residues. CDR3 in amino acids: CASSAGGRETQYF. DNA for the CDR3: TGTGCCAGTAGTGCGGGGGGCCGAGAGACCCAGTACTTC. Full variable domain (missing parts from reference TRBV19 and TRBJ2-5): DGGITQSPKYLFRKEGQNVTLSCEQNLNHDAMYWYRQDPGQGLRLIYYSQIVNDFQKGDIAEGYSVSREKKESFPLTVTSAQKNPTAFYLCASSAGGRETQYFGPGTRLLVL.

The V and J genes are TRBV11-2 and TRBJ2-5, with 10 positions matching TRBD2. Germline lookup yields CDR1 SGHAT and CDR2 FQNNGV. V lost 6 bases, J lost 1 base, and 2 bases stayed unmatched. The CDR3 length is 14 residues. The CDR3 DNA reads TGTGCCAGCAGTCGGACTAGCGGCCAAGAGACCCAGTACTTC. This encodes CASSRTSGQETQYF. The whole variable domain, filled in from reference TRBV11-2 and TRBJ2-5, reads EAGVAQSPRYKIIEKRQSVAFWCNPISGHATLYWYQQILGQGPKLLIQFQNNGVVDDSQLPKDRFSAERLKGVDSTLKIQPAKLEDSAVYLCASSRTSGQETQYFGPGTRLLVL.